One sample yielded the 21 T cell receptor beta chains listed below, sequenced in a study of T cell clonality in common variable immunodeficiency. Sequencing used immunoSEQ multiplex PCR; TCRdb keeps in-frame clones, though not all of them. The sample presents 50,000 to 65,000 clones, none singletons. Material for sequencing was peripheral blood mononuclear cells. The receptors derive from a person between 18 and 75 years old in good health.

This clone is deemed medium-sized. The CDR3 end is not reached by the read, which stops 3 residues before it; the germline J gene fills it in. The chain combines TRBV30 with TRBJ2-1; tentative D call: TRBD1 (5 bases). The CDR3 totals 14 residues. Germline V gene sequence: CDR1 GTSNPN, CDR2 SVGIG (reference sequence). The ends were cut back, 4 bases at V and 0 bases at J, with 10 bases in the middle. The chain's CDR3 is CAWMAGISYNEQFF. The CDR3 DNA, read in part, is TGTGCCTGGATGGCAGGGATCTCCTACAATGAG.

In this sample, this clone turned up many times. The sequenced fragment ends 3 residues before the CDR3 boundary, so the rest is inferred from the germline J gene. V and J are TRBV19 and TRBJ2-2; D is uncertain. The CDR3 consists of 14 residues. V was pared by 3 bases and J by 3 bases, with 8 bases between. Germline CDR1 is LNHDA and CDR2 is SQIVND (reference sequence). CDR3 sequence: CASSMGPHTGELFF. The CDR3 DNA, read in part, is TGTGCCAGTAGTATGGGCCCCCACACCGGGGAG.

This clone was counted many times. The sequenced CDR3 bases are TGCGCCAGCAGCCCGGGACAGACAGATACG. Protein product: CASSPGQTDT. The whole CDR3 is CASSPGQTDTQYF. This rearrangement joins TRBV5-1 to TRBJ2-3, with TRBD1 matching 7 bases. The missing CDR3 end, 3 residues past where the read stops, is filled in from the germline J gene. The V gene end was trimmed by 4 bases and the J gene end by 3 bases; junction bases not matched to a gene: 2. Germline lookup yields CDR1 SGHRS and CDR2 YFSETQ. CDR3 size: 13 residues.

This clone was observed many times. The DNA ends 3 residues before the CDR3 does, and the rest of the CDR3 is filled in from the germline J gene. The V call is TRBV5-1, the J call TRBJ1-5; possible D gene TRBD1, 6 bases. This CDR3 contains 15 residues. From germline, CDR1 is SGHRS and CDR2 YFSETQ. V lost 4 bases, J lost 5 bases, and 16 bases lay in between. CDR3 residues: CASSAEGGFHQPQHF. CDR3 DNA, as far as it was read: TGCGCCAGCAGCGCTGAGGGGGGGTTCCATCAGCCC. The full variable domain, its missing parts supplied by reference TRBV5-1 and TRBJ1-5, is KAGVTQTPRYLIKTRGQQVTLSCSPISGHRSVSWYQQTPGQGLQFLFEYFSETQRNKGNFPGRFSGRQFSNSRSEMNVSTLELGDSALYLCASSAEGGFHQPQHFGDGTRLSIL.

This clone came up many times. The read is 3 residues too short to cover the CDR3 end, so that end is filled in from the germline J gene. V and J are TRBV5-6 and TRBJ1-2; D might be TRBD1 (5 bases). Germline V gene data show CDR1 as SGHDT and CDR2 as YYEEEE. The CDR3 has 15 amino acids. The sequenced CDR3 bases are TGTGCCAGCAGCTTGGCCGGCAGGGAAGAGAAGGGC. Translation gives CASSLAGREEKG. The full-length CDR3 reads as CASSLAGREEKGYTF.

This clone occurred many times. The read is 3 residues too short to cover the CDR3 end, so that end is filled in from the germline J gene. V gene TRBV5-1 combines with J gene TRBJ2-3; D call uncertain. V lost 0 bases and J lost 0, with 8 bases in between. This CDR3 region has 15 residues. CDR1 is SGHRS, CDR2 YFSETQ, per germline. CDR3 sequence reads: CASSLASLSTDTQYF. Incomplete CDR3 DNA: TGCGCCAGCAGCTTGGCCTCACTCAGCACAGATACG. The full variable domain, with the rest looked up from reference TRBV5-1 and TRBJ2-3, is KAGVTQTPRYLIKTRGQQVTLSCSPISGHRSVSWYQQTPGQGLQFLFEYFSETQRNKGNFPGRFSGRQFSNSRSEMNVSTLELGDSALYLCASSLASLSTDTQYFGPGTRLTVL.

The sample holds many counts of this clone. From the germline J gene comes the end of the CDR3, since the read stops 3 residues before it. The chain couples TRBV20-1 to TRBJ2-7; 8 bases line up with TRBD2. V lost 5 bases and J lost 6; bases outside the gene matches: 12. The CDR3 is made up of 14 amino acids. Germline values: CDR1 DFQATT, CDR2 SNEGSKA (reference sequence). The chain's CDR3 is CSASSGRELGEQYF. The covered CDR3 bases are TGCAGTGCTTCCAGCGGGAGAGAACTAGGCGAG.

In its sample, this clone was seen many times. Coverage ceases 3 residues before the CDR3 finishes, and the germline J gene fills in the end. The rearrangement joins TRBV30 to TRBJ2-7; perhaps TRBD1 as D (5 bases). The V gene's germline CDR1 is GTSNPN and CDR2 SVGIG (reference sequence). With 3 bases removed from V and 0 bases from J, the gap between germline ends came to 9 bases. This CDR3 has 13 amino acids. The CDR3 sequence: CAWRIRASYEQYF. The CDR3 DNA, read in part, is TGTGCCTGGAGGATCAGGGCCTCCTACGAG. Full variable domain (outside the CDR3, taken from reference TRBV30 and TRBJ2-7): SQTIHQWPATLVQPVGSPLSLECTVEGTSNPNLYWYRQAAGRGLQLLFYSVGIGQISSEVPQNLSASRPQDRQFILSSKKLLLSDSGFYLCAWRIRASYEQYFGPGTRLTVT.

This clone has ten or more counts. From the germline J gene comes the end of the CDR3, since the read stops 3 residues before it. The rearrangement links TRBV20-1 to TRBJ2-1; the D gene is possibly TRBD1 (7 bases). Trimming took 6 bases from V and 7 from J, leaving 16 bases between them. There are 13 residues in the CDR3. Germline V gene sequence: CDR1 DFQATT, CDR2 SNEGSKA (reference sequence). CDR3 region: CSARTGAGNEQFF. Partial CDR3 DNA: TGCAGTGCAAGGACAGGTGCGGGGAATGAG.

This clone was detected ten times or more. The junction shows a germline mismatch at one end, possibly a read error. The read terminates 3 residues before the CDR3 end, so the remaining end is supplied by the germline J gene. The chain is built from TRBV4-2 and TRBJ1-6; 9 positions match TRBD1. Per the germline V gene, CDR1 is LGHNA and CDR2 is YNFKEQ. The CDR3 runs 18 residues. The CDR3 DNA, read in part, is TGCGCCAGCAGCCAAGATCCCCCGGGGACAGGGATTTCCCAACCC. Translation gives CASSQDPPGTGISQP. From start to end, the CDR3 is CASSQDPPGTGISQPLHF.

This clone was picked up many times. The CDR3 end lies 3 residues beyond the end of the read and is filled in from the germline J gene. The chain is built from TRBV5-1 and TRBJ2-2; a possible D gene is TRBD2 (6 bases). Trimming removed 8 bases at V and 6 bases at J, with 17 bases between. CDR1 and CDR2 from the germline V gene are SGHRS and YFSETQ. CDR3 length: 14 amino acids. The part of the CDR3 DNA that was read is TGCGCCAGTAATGTCCATCGGGGGTCCGGGGAG. It specifies CASNVHRGSGE. The whole CDR3 protein is CASNVHRGSGELFF.

This clone was seen at least ten times. The read halts 3 residues ahead of the CDR3 end, with the missing end drawn from the germline J gene. V usage is TRBV5-1 and J usage is TRBJ2-2; 8 bases are shared with TRBD1. Germline loops: CDR1 SGHRS, CDR2 YFSETQ. The CDR3 is 15 residues long. Germline trimming cut 6 bases from V and 4 bases from J; bases unmatched to any gene: 8. CDR3 sequence: CASTFGQGGTGELFF. The covered CDR3 bases are TGCGCCAGCACCTTCGGACAGGGTGGCACCGGGGAG.

Many counts were recorded for this clone. The DNA ends 3 residues before the CDR3 does, and the rest of the CDR3 is filled in from the germline J gene. V gene TRBV6-2 or TRBV6-3 combines with J gene TRBJ2-3; D uncertain. The CDR3 length is 14 residues. Trimming removed 7 bases from V and 2 bases from J, with 13 bases in between. In germline, CDR1 is MNHEY, CDR2 SVGEGT. CDR3 bases read: TGTGCCAGCAAGAGTGAGCGATTCACAGATACG. Translated, it gives CASKSERFTDT. The whole CDR3 sequence is CASKSERFTDTQYF.

This clone occurred many times. A junction end diverges from the germline sequence, so it may reflect a read error. Read data end 3 residues before the CDR3 end; the end is taken from the germline J gene. Other nucleotide sequences in the sample specify the same CDR3. This chain joins TRBV10-3 and TRBJ1-3; possible D gene TRBD1, 5 bases. Germline CDR1 ENHRY, CDR2 SYGVKD. The CDR3 extends over 13 amino acids. CDR3 bases read: TGTGCCAGTAGTGTCGGGGGTGGAAACACG. Amino acids: CASSVGGGNT. The whole CDR3 sequence is CASSVGGGNTIYF.

This clone was observed many times. The DNA ends 3 residues before the CDR3 does, and the rest of the CDR3 is filled in from the germline J gene. The genes are TRBV19 and TRBJ2-2; D might be TRBD2 (7 bases). The germline V gene encodes CDR1 LNHDA and CDR2 SQIVND (reference sequence). Trimming cost V 3 bases and J 1 base, with 12 bases left between them. The CDR3 extends over 16 amino acids. CDR3 region: CASSIVGGLNTGELFF. The CDR3 bases that were read are TGTGCCAGTAGTATCGTGGGGGGGCTGAACACCGGGGAG.

A note on this clone: Read sequence stops 3 residues before the CDR3 end, and the germline J gene provides the missing end. Other DNA sequences from this sample encode an identical CDR3 as well. This chain uses TRBV2 with TRBJ1-5, with D tentatively TRBD1 (5 bases). This CDR3 comprises 14 residues. The V end lost 2 bases, the J end lost 0 bases, and 5 bases lay between the germline ends. Looked up from germline, CDR1 is SNHLY and CDR2 is FYNNEI. The CDR3 reads CASSEQGSNQPQHF. Partial CDR3 DNA: TGTGCCAGCAGTGAACAGGGTAGCAATCAGCCC.

This clone appeared many times. The read ends 3 residues before the CDR3 terminus; that terminus is restored from the germline J gene. The rearrangement joins TRBV5-1 to TRBJ2-5; TRBD1 aligns across 7 bases. This CDR3 region has 17 residues. The germline V gene has CDR1 SGHRS and CDR2 YFSETQ. The J segment lost 3 bases and the V segment lost 2 bases, leaving 13 bases of the junction unmatched. Incomplete CDR3 DNA: TGCGCCAGCAGCTTTCTTGGTGACAGGGTAGGCGAAGAGACC. Translated: CASSFLGDRVGEET. The entire CDR3 sequence reads CASSFLGDRVGEETQYF.

The table lists this clone with many counts. The read gets to within 3 residues of the CDR3 end, and the germline J gene fills in the rest. The V call is TRBV20-1, the J call TRBJ1-1, with 7 bases matching TRBD1. The junction had 4 bases not matched to a gene; V was cut back by 5 bases and J by 1 base. Germline V CDR1 and CDR2: DFQATT, SNEGSKA (reference sequence). The CDR3 is made up of 13 amino acids. CDR3 sequence: CSAGRTGNTEAFF. The sequenced part of the CDR3 DNA is TGCAGTGCTGGGAGGACAGGGAACACTGAA.

This clone was counted only a few times. The CDR3 loop reads CASQGSPYNDYTF. Partial CDR3 DNA: TGTGCCAGTCAGGGGAGTCCCTACAATGAC. V is TRBV19 and J is TRBJ1-2; possibly TRBD1 for D (6 bases). The read terminates 3 residues ahead of where the CDR3 ends, so the germline J gene completes it. The CDR3 totals 13 residues. The germline V gene encodes CDR1 LNHDA and CDR2 SQIVND (reference sequence).

This clone was recorded many times. The read halts 3 residues ahead of the CDR3 end, with the missing end drawn from the germline J gene. The V gene is TRBV29-1, the J gene TRBJ2-1, with 10 bases fitting TRBD2. The CDR3 sequence is 14 residues long. After removal of 4 bases from V and 6 bases from J, the junction contained 6 bases not matched to a gene. Germline V CDR1 and CDR2: SQVTM, ANQGSEA. Partial CDR3 DNA: TGCAGCGTTGGCTTTAGCGGGGGGCTCAATGAG. Its protein product is CSVGFSGGLNE. The complete CDR3 reads CSVGFSGGLNEQFF.

This clone was recorded at least ten times. The read ends 3 residues early relative to the CDR3; the germline J gene fills the gap. The chain carries TRBV5-4 and TRBJ2-3, with D possibly being TRBD2 (5 bases). The CDR3 has 13 residues. Trimming left V 0 bases short and J 5 bases short, with 7 bases between. CDR1 SGHNT and CDR2 YYREEE come from the germline V gene (reference sequence). The covered CDR3 bases are TGTGCCAGCAGCTTGGTCGCGGGAGATACG. It translates to CASSLVAGDT. The complete CDR3 sequence is CASSLVAGDTQYF.